These T cell receptor beta chains were read from a single sample in a study of CD8 T cells in Susac syndrome. TCRdb redid the calling of the immunoSEQ multiplex PCR reads with MiXCR, one entry per CDR3 protein. The sample consists of 200,000 to 300,000 distinct CDR3 sequences, around 96% of them appearing once. Sequencing was carried out using CD4+ T cells from PBMCs. Source of these receptors: a human donor with Susac syndrome. CDR3s include the opening cysteine and the closing phenylalanine or tryptophan. Each record gives: V gene, clone size, J gene, CDR3 length, D gene, CDR3 protein, CDR3 DNA. D genes are given only for firm matches. Expanded clones get a size class; other rows say once, few or many, or leave the size out.

V: TRBV15
size: NA
J: TRBJ2-7
length: 14
D: TRBD2
CDR3: CATSRGARGDEQYF
DNA: TGTGCCACCAGCAGAGGGGCCCGGGGGGACGAGCAGTACTTC

V: TRBV12-3/TRBV12-4
size: NA
J: TRBJ2-3
length: 16
D: NA
CDR3: CASSLLGLPETDTQYF
DNA: TGTGCCAGCAGTTTACTCGGACTCCCAGAAACAGATACGCAGTATTTT

V: TRBV21-1
size: NA
J: TRBJ2-1
length: 17
D: NA
CDR3: CASSKGGPQAFYNEQFF
DNA: TGTGCCAGCAGCAAAGGGGGGCCCCAGGCCTTTTACAATGAGCAGTTCTTC

V: TRBV2
size: NA
J: TRBJ1-1
length: 14
D: TRBD1
CDR3: CASSESQGGTEAFF
DNA: TGTGCCAGCAGTGAGTCGCAGGGGGGCACTGAAGCTTTCTTT

V: TRBV28
size: NA
J: TRBJ1-2
length: 13
D: NA
CDR3: CASRRDGNYGYTF
DNA: TGTGCCAGCAGAAGGGACGGTAACTATGGCTACACCTTC

V: TRBV7-3
size: NA
J: TRBJ2-1
length: 15
D: TRBD2
CDR3: CASSSLAGGPGEQFF
DNA: TGTGCCAGCAGCTCACTAGCGGGAGGGCCGGGGGAGCAGTTCTTC

V: TRBV6-2/TRBV6-3
size: NA
J: TRBJ2-5
length: 16
D: TRBD2
CDR3: CASSYRAGGPRETQYF
DNA: TGTGCCAGCAGTTACCGCGCGGGAGGGCCACGAGAGACCCAGTACTTC

V: TRBV13
size: once
J: TRBJ2-7
length: 15
D: TRBD2
CDR3: CASSRLAGPGYEQYF
DNA: TGTGCCAGCAGTCGTTTAGCGGGCCCCGGATACGAGCAGTACTTC

V: TRBV20-1
size: once
J: TRBJ2-3
length: 14
D: NA
CDR3: CSAPDSPGADTQYF
DNA: TGCAGTGCGCCGGACAGCCCCGGGGCAGATACGCAGTATTTT

V: TRBV29-1
size: once
J: TRBJ2-7
length: 13
D: TRBD1
CDR3: CSVEGTGIYEQYF
DNA: TGCAGCGTTGAAGGGACAGGGATATACGAGCAGTACTTC

V: TRBV3-1
size: NA
J: TRBJ2-3
length: 17
D: TRBD2
CDR3: CASSHPIAGAGTDTQYF
DNA: TGTGCCAGCAGCCACCCCATAGCGGGAGCGGGCACAGATACGCAGTATTTT

V: TRBV29-1
size: NA
J: TRBJ2-5
length: 13
D: TRBD1
CDR3: CSVDDRVGETQYF
DNA: TGCAGCGTCGATGACAGGGTGGGGGAGACCCAGTACTTC

V: TRBV7-9
size: NA
J: TRBJ2-5
length: 14
D: NA
CDR3: CASSLTGPNQAQYF
DNA: TGTGCCAGCAGCTTAACGGGACCGAACCAGGCCCAGTACTTC

V: TRBV20-1
size: NA
J: TRBJ2-6
length: 15
D: NA
CDR3: CSARDGGTGANVLTF
DNA: TGCAGTGCTAGAGACGGGGGAACCGGGGCCAACGTCCTGACTTTC

V: TRBV28
size: NA
J: TRBJ2-5
length: 12
D: TRBD2
CDR3: CAIGGGRETQYF
DNA: TGTGCCATCGGGGGAGGGAGAGAGACCCAGTACTTC

V: TRBV29-1
size: NA
J: TRBJ2-7
length: 16
D: NA
CDR3: CSVDSGFPGQHYEQYF
DNA: TGCAGCGTTGATTCAGGTTTTCCCGGACAGCACTACGAGCAGTACTTC

V: TRBV18
size: NA
J: TRBJ2-7
length: 15
D: TRBD2
CDR3: CASSPGLARTYEQYF
DNA: TGTGCCAGCTCACCGGGACTAGCCCGAACCTACGAGCAGTACTTC

V: TRBV20-1
size: NA
J: TRBJ1-4
length: 11
D: NA
CDR3: CSALQNEKLFF
DNA: TGCAGTGCTTTACAAAATGAAAAACTGTTTTTT

V: TRBV5-1
size: NA
J: TRBJ2-1
length: 15
D: TRBD2
CDR3: CASSLAGGGDNEQFF
DNA: TGCGCCAGCAGCTTGGCGGGAGGCGGGGACAATGAGCAGTTCTTC

V: TRBV1
size: NA
J: TRBJ1-1
length: 16
D: NA
CDR3: CTSSQAAGTANTEAFF
DNA: TGCACCAGCAGCCAAGCAGCCGGGACAGCGAACACTGAAGCTTTCTTT

V: TRBV20-1
size: NA
J: TRBJ2-5
length: 13
D: TRBD1
CDR3: CSAGGQIEETQYF
DNA: TGCAGTGCTGGGGGACAGATAGAAGAGACCCAGTACTTC

V: TRBV29-1
size: NA
J: TRBJ2-3
length: 14
D: TRBD2
CDR3: CSATSGRRTDTQYF
DNA: TGCAGCGCGACTAGCGGGAGACGTACAGATACGCAGTATTTT

V: TRBV25-1
size: NA
J: TRBJ2-1
length: 17
D: NA
CDR3: CASSPHEGGRSYNEQFF
DNA: TGTGCCAGCAGCCCGCATGAGGGAGGACGGTCCTACAATGAGCAGTTCTTC

V: TRBV30
size: NA
J: TRBJ1-2
length: 15
D: NA
CDR3: CAWSVFLTGSYGYTF
DNA: TGTGCCTGGAGTGTATTCTTGACCGGCAGCTATGGCTACACCTTC

V: TRBV4-1
size: NA
J: TRBJ1-2
length: 13
D: NA
CDR3: CASSQRANYGYTF
DNA: TGCGCCAGCAGCCAAAGGGCTAACTATGGCTACACCTTC

V: TRBV3-1
size: once
J: TRBJ2-1
length: 13
D: TRBD2
CDR3: CASSQDVRAGVFF
DNA: TGTGCCAGCAGCCAAGATGTCCGAGCGGGAGTGTTCTTC

V: TRBV12-3/TRBV12-4
size: NA
J: TRBJ2-1
length: 11
D: NA
CDR3: CASSGKNEQFF
DNA: TGTGCCAGCAGCGGGAAAAATGAGCAGTTCTTC

V: TRBV15
size: NA
J: TRBJ2-3
length: 14
D: NA
CDR3: CATSRGGEEDTQYF
DNA: TGTGCCACCAGCAGAGGGGGGGAGGAAGATACGCAGTATTTT

V: TRBV5-6
size: NA
J: TRBJ1-5
length: 15
D: NA
CDR3: CASSRQMVEHQPQHF
DNA: TGTGCCAGCAGCCGACAGATGGTAGAACACCAGCCCCAGCATTTT

V: TRBV18
size: NA
J: TRBJ2-7
length: 15
D: TRBD2
CDR3: CASSPRSKRGYEQYF
DNA: TGTGCCAGCTCACCACGATCTAAGCGGGGATACGAGCAGTACTTC

V: TRBV5-6
size: NA
J: TRBJ1-1
length: 13
D: NA
CDR3: CASSPRVNTEAFF
DNA: TGTGCCAGCAGCCCCAGGGTGAACACTGAAGCTTTCTTT

V: TRBV5-1
size: NA
J: TRBJ2-5
length: 14
D: NA
CDR3: CASSKTTAQETQYF
DNA: TGCGCCAGCAGCAAGACTACCGCCCAAGAGACCCAGTACTTC

V: TRBV5-6
size: NA
J: TRBJ2-3
length: 13
D: NA
CDR3: CASSLAGLDTQYF
DNA: TGTGCCAGCAGCTTAGCAGGCTTAGATACGCAGTATTTT

V: TRBV4-2
size: NA
J: TRBJ1-5
length: 13
D: NA
CDR3: CASSQGLSQPQHF
DNA: TGTGCCAGCAGCCAAGGGCTTAGTCAGCCCCAGCATTTT

V: TRBV5-1
size: once
J: TRBJ1-1
length: 11
D: NA
CDR3: CASTDAREAFF
DNA: TGCGCCAGCACCGATGCCCGTGAAGCTTTCTTT

V: TRBV29-1
size: NA
J: TRBJ1-2
length: 16
D: TRBD1
CDR3: CSAPVKGAGLGYGYTF
DNA: TGCAGCGCGCCTGTGAAGGGGGCAGGGCTCGGCTATGGCTACACCTTC

V: TRBV11-1
size: NA
J: TRBJ2-4
length: 16
D: NA
CDR3: CASSLASAIAKNIQYF
DNA: TGTGCCAGCAGCTTAGCTAGCGCTATAGCCAAAAACATTCAGTACTTC

V: TRBV28
size: NA
J: TRBJ1-2
length: 17
D: NA
CDR3: CASDSKSPWRGGDGYTF
DNA: TGTGCCAGCGACTCAAAAAGCCCTTGGAGGGGGGGCGATGGCTACACCTTC

V: TRBV29-1
size: NA
J: TRBJ1-2
length: 12
D: TRBD1
CDR3: CSVTGDRDGYTF
DNA: TGCAGCGTCACTGGGGACAGAGATGGCTACACCTTC

V: TRBV4-2
size: NA
J: TRBJ2-1
length: 14
D: NA
CDR3: CASSQTNRENEQFF
DNA: TGTGCCAGCAGCCAAACAAACAGGGAAAATGAGCAGTTCTTC

V: TRBV6-2/TRBV6-3
size: once
J: TRBJ2-1
length: 15
D: NA
CDR3: CASSYPGLPYNEQFF
DNA: TGTGCCAGCAGTTACCCGGGACTCCCGTACAATGAGCAGTTCTTC